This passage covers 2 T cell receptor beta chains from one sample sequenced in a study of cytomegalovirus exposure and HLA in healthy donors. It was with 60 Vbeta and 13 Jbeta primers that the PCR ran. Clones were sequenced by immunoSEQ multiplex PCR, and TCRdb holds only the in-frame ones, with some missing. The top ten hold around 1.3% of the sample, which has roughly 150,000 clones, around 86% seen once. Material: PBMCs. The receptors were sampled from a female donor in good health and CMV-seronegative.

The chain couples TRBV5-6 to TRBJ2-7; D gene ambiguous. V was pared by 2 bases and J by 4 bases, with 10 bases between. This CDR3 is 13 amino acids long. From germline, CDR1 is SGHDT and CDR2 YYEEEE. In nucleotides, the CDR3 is TGTGCCAGCAGCTTAGTGGCCTCGTACGAGCAGTACTTC. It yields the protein CASSLVASYEQYF.

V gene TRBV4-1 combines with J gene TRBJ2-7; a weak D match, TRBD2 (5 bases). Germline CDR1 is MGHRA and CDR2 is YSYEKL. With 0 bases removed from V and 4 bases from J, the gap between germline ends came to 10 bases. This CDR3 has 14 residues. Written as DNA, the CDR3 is TGCGCCAGCAGCCAAGAGTCCACTAGTTACGAGCAGTACTTC. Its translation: CASSQESTSYEQYF.